This T cell receptor beta chain was captured in a study of cytomegalovirus exposure and HLA in healthy donors. Study-level results: The study carried out a later analysis of TCR beta sequences. It associated 16,951 of them with specific HLA alleles at a false discovery rate of 0.05. Later analysis placed DRB1 highest and HLA-C lowest in TCR association rates, which differed by HLA locus. The classifier reportedly diagnosed cytomegalovirus status with high sensitivity and specificity.

On this clone itself: Its antigen remains unidentified.

CDR3 size: 14 residues. The V and J ends lost 1 base and 5 bases respectively, with 11 bases between them. Germline V gene lookup returns CDR1 MGHRA and CDR2 YSYEKL. The PCR contained 60 Vbeta and 13 Jbeta primers. In the authors' workflow: In a later analysis, approximately 80 million unique TCR beta chains included roughly 11 million shared by two or more donors. Profiled with immunoSEQ multiplex PCR; TCRdb holds only in-frame clones, not every one. V and J calls and clone size come straight from that table; D and trimming were deduced from the DNA. The sample has around 140,000 clones; 72% are singletons.

The sequence came from a man in his fifties in good health and CMV-seropositive. This sequence joins TRBV4-1 and TRBJ2-5; D might be TRBD2 (6 bases). Sequencing was performed on PBMCs. DNA of the CDR3: TGCGCCAGCAGCCAAGGTGGACTAAGGGAGACCCAGTACTTC. It is translated as CASSQGGLRETQYF.